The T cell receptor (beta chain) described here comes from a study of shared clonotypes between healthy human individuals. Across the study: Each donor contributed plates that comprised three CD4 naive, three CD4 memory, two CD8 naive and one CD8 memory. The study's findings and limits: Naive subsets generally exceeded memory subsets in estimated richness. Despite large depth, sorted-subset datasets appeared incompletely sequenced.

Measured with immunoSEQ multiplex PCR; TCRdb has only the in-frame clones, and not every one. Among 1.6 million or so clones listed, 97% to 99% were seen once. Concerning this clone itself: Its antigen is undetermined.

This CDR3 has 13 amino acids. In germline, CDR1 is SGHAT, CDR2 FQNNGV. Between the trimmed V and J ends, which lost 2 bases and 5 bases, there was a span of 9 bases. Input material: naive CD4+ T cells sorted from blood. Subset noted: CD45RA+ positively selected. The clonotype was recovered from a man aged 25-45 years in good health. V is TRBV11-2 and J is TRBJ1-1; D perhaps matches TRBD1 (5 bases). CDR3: CASSLLRGTEAFF. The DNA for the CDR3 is TGTGCCAGCAGCTTATTGAGGGGAACTGAAGCTTTCTTT.